The entry below describes one TCR beta chain. Tissue processing of the graft released intraepithelial and lamina propria lymphocytes from it. CDR1 MDHEN and CDR2 SYDVKM come from the germline V gene. This CDR3 contains 16 residues. The record originates from a study of graft-versus-host responses after intestinal transplantation. TCRdb's copy holds only in-frame clones and misses some; the assay was immunoSEQ multiplex PCR. Found here are over 7,500 clones, approximately 70% of them singletons; the top ten hold around a tenth. This chain connects TRBV28 to TRBJ2-5; a possible D gene is TRBD1 (6 bases). The DNA end is more similar to TRBJ2-7, so the J call may be wrong. The clonotype was recovered from a human patient who received an intestinal transplant, so some T cells may come from the graft donor. Here the sequenced sample was ileum tissue, taken around 460 days after transplant. The CDR3 sequence: CASSLIPDSGGYEQYF. The CDR3 region has the DNA TGTGCCAGCAGTTTAATCCCGGACAGTGGAGGCTACGAGCAGTACTTC.